The 29 T cell receptor beta chains below come from one sample, sequenced in a study of beta chain features in type 1 diabetes. Expressed TCRB transcripts got sequenced, as all isolated RNA was reverse transcribed. TCRdb's copy holds only in-frame clones and misses some; the assay was immunoSEQ multiplex PCR. This table has some 900,000 clones, 15% to 20% appearing once. The material sequenced was naive CD4+ T cells from blood. These receptors were obtained from a woman aged 18-35 years in good health.

This clone was observed a few times. The V gene is TRBV28, the J gene TRBJ2-7; D perhaps matches TRBD2 (5 bases). CDR1 and CDR2 from the germline V gene are MDHEN and SYDVKM. Trimming removed 6 bases at V and 1 base at J, with 16 bases between. The CDR3 covers 15 residues. CDR3 nucleotide sequence: TGTGCCAGCAGGTCGGTGGGAGTAGGGTCCTACGAGCAGTACTTC. It translates to CASRSVGVGSYEQYF.

This clone showed up just a few times. The chain recombines TRBV7-9 with TRBJ2-5, with 7 bases that match TRBD2. CDR1 is SEHNR, CDR2 FQNEAQ, per germline (reference sequence). The CDR3 is 16 amino acids. With 5 bases clipped from V and 5 bases from J, the junction kept 14 bases outside the gene matches. CDR3 region: CASSPKREGPGETQYF. CDR3 coding DNA: TGTGCCAGCAGCCCCAAGAGGGAGGGGCCGGGGGAGACCCAGTACTTC.

The rearrangement joins TRBV5-1 to TRBJ2-7; the match to TRBD1 covers 7 bases. The CDR3 loop spans 15 amino acids. Looked up from germline, CDR1 is SGHRS and CDR2 is YFSETQ. Losses at the gene ends were 3 bases for V and 1 base for J; bases not matched to a gene: 7. As DNA, the CDR3 is TGCGCCAGCAGCTCGTGGACAGGAGAGTCCTACGAGCAGTACTTC. The encoded protein is CASSSWTGESYEQYF.

The rearrangement links TRBV18 to TRBJ1-5, with D maybe TRBD1 (5 bases). The CDR3 consists of 14 residues. Germline V CDR1 and CDR2: KGHSH, LQKENI. The V gene lost 2 bases and the J gene lost 6 bases, with 11 bases spanning the gap. The DNA of the CDR3 is TGTGCCAGCTCACCAACGGGGGTTGGTCAGCCCCAGCATTTT. Translating it yields CASSPTGVGQPQHF.

This chain connects TRBV11-2 to TRBJ1-5; D is unclear. Trimming took off 3 bases at V and 5 bases at J, with 8 bases between the two ends. CDR1 is SGHAT and CDR2 is FQNNGV in the germline V gene. The length of the CDR3 is 13 residues. This CDR3 is CASSFDNYQPQHF. The CDR3 DNA sequence: TGTGCCAGCAGCTTTGACAACTATCAGCCCCAGCATTTT.

This clone was recorded a few times. The chain is built from TRBV28 and TRBJ2-7; TRBD2 is a possible D gene (5 bases). Germline-derived CDR1 and CDR2 are MDHEN and SYDVKM. The CDR3 totals 14 residues. V was cut by 5 bases and J by 6 bases, with 17 bases left in between. The CDR3 nucleotides read TGTGCCAGCAGTATCCCCGGACGGGGTTTCGAGCAGTACTTC. This encodes CASSIPGRGFEQYF.

The chain uses TRBV11-2 and TRBJ2-5; D is possibly TRBD1 (6 bases). V shed 1 base and J shed 10 bases, with 25 bases lying between them. The CDR3 covers 17 residues. Germline lookup yields CDR1 SGHAT and CDR2 FQNNGV. CDR3 nucleotide sequence: TGTGCCAGCAGCTTAGCCCCCAACCAGGGGTCCCGTAGTCGCCAGTACTTC. This translates into CASSLAPNQGSRSRQYF. Looking up the rest from reference TRBV11-2 and TRBJ2-5 gives the full variable domain: EAGVAQSPRYKIIEKRQSVAFWCNPISGHATLYWYQQILGQGPKLLIQFQNNGVVDDSQLPKDRFSAERLKGVDSTLKIQPAKLEDSAVYLCASSLAPNQGSRSRQYFGPGTRLLVL.

This clone was counted a few times. The V and J genes are TRBV7-9 and TRBJ2-1; 9 bases are shared with TRBD1. CDR1 and CDR2 (germline): SEHNR, FQNEAQ (reference sequence). V dropped 8 bases and J dropped 8; count of bases not matched to a gene: 10. The CDR3 has 14 residues. CDR3: CASGGQGIDDEQFF. In nucleotides, the CDR3 is TGTGCCAGCGGGGGACAGGGTATCGACGATGAGCAGTTCTTC.

This clone was detected a few times. Here the CDR3 reads CASSPRSDTQYF. The CDR3 region has the DNA TGTGCCAGCAGCCCGAGGTCAGATACGCAGTATTTT. The rearrangement uses TRBV7-8 and TRBJ2-3; D gene unclear. Trimming removed 5 bases from V and 4 bases from J, with 7 bases in between. CDR3 size: 12 residues. CDR1 is SGHVS and CDR2 is FQNEAQ in the germline V gene.

This clone was seen once. This chain connects TRBV7-9 to TRBJ2-1; 14 bases line up with TRBD2. The CDR3 loop spans 16 amino acids. The trim removed 3 bases at V and 5 bases at J, leaving 3 bases unmatched. From germline, CDR1 is SEHNR and CDR2 FQNEAQ (reference sequence). CDR3 region: CASSFGTSGSNNEQFF. The CDR3 DNA reads TGTGCCAGCAGCTTCGGGACTAGCGGGAGCAACAATGAGCAGTTCTTC.

A few counts support this clone. J is TRBJ2-1 and V is TRBV7-2; 7 bases are shared with TRBD2. CDR3 size: 13 residues. Germline V lookup: CDR1 SGHTA, CDR2 FQGNSA. Trimming took 3 bases from V and 8 from J; bases not matched to a gene: 4. This CDR3 reads CASSFTRGDEQFF. The DNA for the CDR3 is TGTGCCAGCAGCTTCACCCGGGGGGATGAGCAGTTCTTC. The full variable domain, completed using reference TRBV7-2 and TRBJ2-1, is GAGVSQSPSNKVTEKGKDVELRCDPISGHTALYWYRQSLGQGLEFLIYFQGNSAPDKSGLPSDRFSAERTGGSVSTLTIQRTQQEDSAVYLCASSFTRGDEQFFGPGTRLTVL.

This clone was counted only a few times. The CDR3 is CASSLTPGLPNTGELFF. The CDR3 nucleotides read TGTGCCAGCAGCTTAACTCCGGGACTACCTAACACCGGGGAGCTGTTTTTT. The chain has TRBV7-6 and TRBJ2-2; 7 bases are shared with TRBD2. CDR1 and CDR2 (germline): SGHVS, FNYEAQ. V trimming: 2 bases; J trimming: 2 bases; junction bases outside the gene matches: 8. The CDR3 is 17 residues long.

The chain carries TRBV28 and TRBJ2-1, with D uncertain. The CDR3 sequence is 15 residues long. V lost 5 bases and J lost 4, with 15 bases in between. The germline gives CDR1 MDHEN, CDR2 SYDVKM. The CDR3, as DNA: TGTGCCAGCAGTACGGACGGAAACATATACAATGAGCAGTTCTTC. It specifies CASSTDGNIYNEQFF.

This clone occurred a few times. The J gene is TRBJ2-1, the V gene TRBV5-1; D unresolved. CDR1 and CDR2 from the germline V gene are SGHRS and YFSETQ. Trimming removed 5 bases from V and 5 bases from J, with 5 bases in between. The CDR3 contains 11 residues. The CDR3, as DNA: TGCGCCAGCAGAACCAACAATGAGCAGTTCTTC. Its protein is CASRTNNEQFF.

This clone was detected only a few times. The CDR3 DNA follows: TGTGCCAGCAGTGAATCTGGTAACAGGCAATTGGATACGCAGTATTTT. It specifies CASSESGNRQLDTQYF. The rearrangement uses TRBV25-1 and TRBJ2-3; weak D call: TRBD1 (5 bases). The CDR3 is 16 amino acids. Germline CDR1 and CDR2: MGHDK and SYGVNS. Trimming removed 1 base at V and 6 bases at J, with 17 bases between.

Worth noting for this clone: A junction boundary mismatches the germline segment, possibly from a read error. The CDR3 reads CASTLTGQNYEQYF. The CDR3 DNA reads as TGTGCCAGCACCTTGACGGGACAGAACTACGAGCAGTACTTC. This chain joins TRBV5-6 and TRBJ2-7; 7 nucleotides line up with TRBD1. The CDR3 contains 14 residues. Germline CDR1 is SGHDT and CDR2 is YYEEEE.

This clone has just a few counts. V gene TRBV7-9 combines with J gene TRBJ2-1; D remains unclear. The CDR3 extends over 12 amino acids. Trimming took off 3 bases at V and 10 bases at J, with 10 bases between the two ends. Germline V lookup: CDR1 SEHNR, CDR2 FQNEAQ (reference sequence). CDR3 coding DNA: TGTGCCAGCAGCTTGGGGTCGAGGGAGCAGTTCTTC. It yields the protein CASSLGSREQFF.

This clone was seen only a few times. This chain connects TRBV18 to TRBJ2-1; TRBD2 matches 11 bases. The V gene end was trimmed by 1 base and the J gene end by 8 bases; junction bases not matched to a gene: 10. From germline, CDR1 is KGHSH and CDR2 LQKENI. This CDR3 spans 17 amino acids. The CDR3 nucleotides read TGTGCCAGCTCACCACTCAATAGCGGGAGGGCCGGTGATGAGCAGTTCTTC. Translating gives CASSPLNSGRAGDEQFF.

This clone has just one count. CDR3 coding DNA: TGTGCCAGCAGCTTACTGAGTCCAGGAAACACCATATATTTT. It specifies CASSLLSPGNTIYF. The rearrangement links TRBV7-9 to TRBJ1-3; D remains ambiguous. CDR1 and CDR2 from the germline V gene are SEHNR and FQNEAQ (reference sequence). V shed 2 bases and J shed 4 bases, with 9 bases lying between them. CDR3 length: 14 residues.

The genes are TRBV19 and TRBJ2-7; 8 positions agree with TRBD1. With V trimmed by 3 bases and J by 3 bases, 7 bases remained unmatched. CDR1 and CDR2 from the germline V gene are LNHDA and SQIVND (reference sequence). The CDR3 is 15 amino acids. The CDR3 DNA reads TGTGCCAGTAGTATCGGGACAGGCGGCGACTACGAGCAGTACTTC. The encoded protein is CASSIGTGGDYEQYF.

This clone was counted between two and nine times. The identical CDR3 is also encoded by other nucleotide sequences in the sample. The V call is TRBV28, the J call TRBJ2-5; possible D gene TRBD2, 6 bases. Germline V gene data show CDR1 as MDHEN and CDR2 as SYDVKM. The CDR3 loop spans 14 amino acids. V dropped 6 bases and J dropped 4 bases, with 15 bases sitting between them. The CDR3, as DNA: TGTGCCAGCAGCCTCCCAGGAGGGCGAGAGACCCAGTACTTC. This encodes CASSLPGGRETQYF.

The chain recombines TRBV5-6 with TRBJ1-5; D unclear. The CDR3 is 13 residues long. CDR1 is SGHDT and CDR2 is YYEEEE in the germline V gene. V lost 2 bases and J 3 bases, leaving 6 bases between the germline ends. CDR3 in DNA: TGTGCCAGCAGCTTTCAACTCAATCAGCCCCAGCATTTT. Protein product: CASSFQLNQPQHF.

This clone was counted a few times. The CDR3 DNA sequence: TGTGCCAGCAGAGGCTCGGCGGAGACCCAGTACTTC. It codes for CASRGSAETQYF. The genes are TRBV2 and TRBJ2-5, with no clear D. Trimming pared 6 bases from V and 5 bases from J, leaving 10 bases between. Germline CDR1 SNHLY, CDR2 FYNNEI. The CDR3 has 12 residues.

V and J are TRBV2 and TRBJ2-5; unclear D gene. The V gene lost 4 bases and the J gene lost 11 bases, with 11 bases spanning the gap. This CDR3 has 11 amino acids. Germline lookup yields CDR1 SNHLY and CDR2 FYNNEI. The CDR3 DNA reads TGTGCCAGCAGTGCCCCCACTGAGCAGTACTTC. Protein: CASSAPTEQYF.

The chain employs TRBV19 and TRBJ1-5, with 10 nucleotides matching TRBD1. Germline V gene data show CDR1 as LNHDA and CDR2 as SQIVND (reference sequence). This CDR3 region has 14 residues. The V and J ends lost 7 bases and 7 bases, in that order; junction bases with no gene match: 7. The CDR3 DNA follows: TGTGCCAGTAACACGGGACAGGGGACGCAGCCCCAGCATTTT. It is translated as CASNTGQGTQPQHF. Combining the CDR3 with reference TRBV19 and TRBJ1-5 gives the whole variable domain DGGITQSPKYLFRKEGQNVTLSCEQNLNHDAMYWYRQDPGQGLRLIYYSQIVNDFQKGDIAEGYSVSREKKESFPLTVTSAQKNPTAFYLCASNTGQGTQPQHFGDGTRLSIL.

The chain couples TRBV11-2 to TRBJ2-7; D possibly uses TRBD1 or TRBD2 (5 bases each). V was pared by 7 bases and J by 5 bases, with 18 bases between. Per the germline V gene, CDR1 is SGHAT and CDR2 is FQNNGV. The CDR3 loop spans 14 amino acids. Written as DNA, the CDR3 is TGTGCCAGCACCCCGTCGGGGCTATTGCACGAGCAGTACTTC. Amino acid sequence: CASTPSGLLHEQYF.

This clone was recorded a few times. The chain couples TRBV7-9 to TRBJ1-1, with D possibly TRBD1 on 6 matching bases. Germline V gene sequence: CDR1 SEHNR, CDR2 FQNEAQ (reference sequence). The CDR3 has 15 residues. Trimming stripped 5 bases from V and 0 bases from J, with 13 bases between. The CDR3 nucleotides are TGTGCCAGCAGCCCAATAGGACAGATGAACACTGAAGCTTTCTTT. Amino acid sequence: CASSPIGQMNTEAFF. The whole variable domain, filled in from reference TRBV7-9 and TRBJ1-1, reads DTGVSQNPRHKITKRGQNVTFRCDPISEHNRLYWYRQTLGQGPEFLTYFQNEAQLEKSRLLSDRFSAERPKGSFSTLEIQRTEQGDSAMYLCASSPIGQMNTEAFFGQGTRLTVV.

The table lists this clone with a few counts. The chain has TRBV14 and TRBJ2-5; D gene unclear. The ends were cut back, 3 bases at V and 4 bases at J, with 3 bases in the middle. This CDR3 region has 11 residues. Germline CDR1 SGHDN, CDR2 FVKESK. The CDR3 DNA reads TGTGCCAGCAGCCAGTCAGAGACCCAGTACTTC. Translated, it gives CASSQSETQYF. Variable domain in full (rest from reference TRBV14 and TRBJ2-5): EAGVTQFPSHSVIEKGQTVTLRCDPISGHDNLYWYRRVMGKEIKFLLHFVKESKQDESGMPNNRFLAERTGGTYSTLKVQPAELEDSGVYFCASSQSETQYFGPGTRLLVL.

This clone was seen a handful of times. The rearrangement uses TRBV5-1 and TRBJ2-6; no clear D. The V gene lost 1 base and the J gene lost 4 bases, with 9 bases spanning the gap. The CDR3 extends over 15 amino acids. Germline values: CDR1 SGHRS, CDR2 YFSETQ. The CDR3 sequence is CASSLSLRGANVLTF. The CDR3 DNA is TGCGCCAGCAGCTTGAGCTTGAGGGGGGCCAACGTCCTGACTTTC. Drawing the rest from reference TRBV5-1 and TRBJ2-6, the complete variable domain is KAGVTQTPRYLIKTRGQQVTLSCSPISGHRSVSWYQQTPGQGLQFLFEYFSETQRNKGNFPGRFSGRQFSNSRSEMNVSTLELGDSALYLCASSLSLRGANVLTFGAGSRLTVL.